One sample yielded the 5 T cell receptor beta chains listed below, sequenced in a study of regulatory T cells in long-lasting Graves disease. Documented time point: persistent/refractory GD, antithyroid drugs over 5 years with positive TRAb. PBMCs were the source of the RNA used for TCR sequencing. Combining iRepertoire HTBI primers with Arm-PCR of CDR3 regions, the authors built TCR beta libraries. TCRdb re-called the multiplex PCR reads through MiXCR, storing one row per CDR3 protein. The data show approximately 380,000 distinct CDR3 sequences, around 20% seen once. The sample was peripheral blood mononuclear cells (PBMCs), taken when the disease was refractory, from a patient treated with antithyroid drugs. These receptors were collected from a female donor with Graves disease.

The genes are TRBV12-5 and TRBJ1-5; no clear D gene. The germline gives CDR1 LGHNT, CDR2 FRNRAP. The CDR3 contains 8 residues. V dropped 9 bases and J dropped 9 bases, with 3 bases sitting between them. The CDR3 reads CARLPQHF. The CDR3 nucleotides are TGTGCTAGGCTGCCCCAGCATTTT.

Many counts were recorded for this clonotype. This chain links TRBV12-3 or TRBV12-4 with TRBJ2-2; D is undetermined. This CDR3 comprises 14 residues. V lost 4 bases and J 4 bases, leaving 10 bases between the germline ends. In DNA, the CDR3 is TGTGCCAGCAGTTCTCCCGACATCACCGGGGAGCTGTTTTTT. It encodes CASSSPDITGELFF.

This clonotype was found a few times. The gene calls are TRBV7-9 and TRBJ1-1, with D possibly matching TRBD1 (6 bases). The CDR3 spans 14 residues. Deletions cut 0 bases from V and 6 bases from J, with 11 bases between. CDR1 and CDR2 from the germline V gene are SEHNR and FQNEAQ (reference sequence). The CDR3 protein is CASSLAGAGPEAFF. The CDR3 DNA reads as TGTGCCAGCAGCTTAGCGGGGGCAGGGCCTGAAGCTTTCTTT. The whole variable domain, filled in from reference TRBV7-9 and TRBJ1-1, reads DTGVSQNPRHKITKRGQNVTFRCDPISEHNRLYWYRQTLGQGPEFLTYFQNEAQLEKSRLLSDRFSAERPKGSFSTLEIQRTEQGDSAMYLCASSLAGAGPEAFFGQGTRLTVV.

As regards this clonotype: A read error is possible here, since a much larger clone lies one base away. The gene calls are TRBV7-2 and TRBJ2-7; D remains unclear. The length of the CDR3 is 15 residues. Germline V gene sequence: CDR1 SGHTA, CDR2 FQGNSA. The CDR3 loop is CASSLGRISSYERYF. The CDR3 DNA reads TGTGCCAGCAGCTTAGGAAGAATTTCCTCCTACGAGCGGTACTTC. The full variable domain, in which reference TRBV7-2 and TRBJ2-7 provide the parts outside the CDR3, is GAGVSQSPSNKVTEKGKDVELRCDPISGHTALYWYRQSLGQGLEFLIYFQGNSAPDKSGLPSDRFSAERTGGSVSTLTIQRTQQEDSAVYLCASSLGRISSYERYFGPGTRLTVT.

This clonotype was picked up many times. The rearrangement links TRBV30 to TRBJ2-5; the D gene is possibly TRBD1 (6 bases). V was cut by 2 bases and J by 4 bases, with 11 bases left in between. The CDR3 is made up of 13 amino acids. The germline V gene encodes CDR1 GTSNPN and CDR2 SVGIG (reference sequence). The CDR3 reads CAWSRWGLETQYF. For the CDR3, the DNA is TGTGCCTGGAGTCGTTGGGGGCTAGAGACCCAGTACTTC.